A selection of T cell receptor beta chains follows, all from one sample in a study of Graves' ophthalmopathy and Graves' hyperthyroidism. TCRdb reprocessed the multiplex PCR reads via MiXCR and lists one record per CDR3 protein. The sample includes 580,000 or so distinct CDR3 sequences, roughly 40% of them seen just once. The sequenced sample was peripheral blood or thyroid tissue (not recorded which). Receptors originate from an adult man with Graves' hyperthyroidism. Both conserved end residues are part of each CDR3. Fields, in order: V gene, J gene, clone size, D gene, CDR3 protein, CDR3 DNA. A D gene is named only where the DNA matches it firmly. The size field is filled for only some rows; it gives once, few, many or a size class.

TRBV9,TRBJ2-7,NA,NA,CASRLGGVYEQYF,TGTGCCAGCAGGCTCGGGGGCGTGTACGAGCAGTACTTC
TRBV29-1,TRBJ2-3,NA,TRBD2,CSVGDGTSERTDTQYF,TGCAGCGTTGGAGATGGGACTAGCGAGCGCACAGATACGCAGTATTTT
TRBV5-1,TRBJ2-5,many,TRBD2,CASSLARTSGQETQYF,TGCGCCAGCAGCTTGGCCCGGACTAGCGGCCAAGAGACCCAGTACTTC
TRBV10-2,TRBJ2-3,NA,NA,CASLGRPDTQYF,TGCGCCAGCTTGGGCAGGCCAGATACGCAGTATTTT
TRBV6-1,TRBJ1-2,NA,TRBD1,CASIKYGTGTYGYTF,TGTGCCAGCATTAAGTATGGGACAGGGACTTATGGCTACACCTTC
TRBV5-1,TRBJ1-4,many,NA,CASSLQGLANEKLFF,TGCGCCAGCAGCTTACAGGGACTGGCTAATGAAAAACTGTTTTTT
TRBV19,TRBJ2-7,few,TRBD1,CASSRTGGSEQYF,TGTGCCAGTAGTCGGACAGGGGGAAGCGAGCAGTACTTC
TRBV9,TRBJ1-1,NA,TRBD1,CASSVRDRGTTEAFF,TGTGCCAGCAGCGTGAGGGACAGGGGAACGACTGAAGCTTTCTTT
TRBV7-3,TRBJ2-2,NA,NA,CASSFDSGELFF,TGTGCCAGCAGCTTTGACAGCGGGGAGCTGTTTTTT
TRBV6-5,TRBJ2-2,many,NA,CASLRLASNTGELFF,TGTGCCAGCCTGCGCCTAGCGTCGAACACCGGGGAGCTGTTTTTT
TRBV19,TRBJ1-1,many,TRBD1,CASSIGDSNTEAFF,TGTGCCAGTAGTATAGGGGACAGCAACACTGAAGCTTTCTTT
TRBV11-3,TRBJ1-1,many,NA,CASSLMAGVEAFF,TGTGCCAGCAGCTTAATGGCAGGTGTTGAAGCTTTCTTT
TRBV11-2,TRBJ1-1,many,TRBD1,CASSSGQGAYTEAFF,TGTGCCAGCAGCAGTGGACAGGGGGCGTACACTGAAGCTTTCTTT
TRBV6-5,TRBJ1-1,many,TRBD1,CASSKRQGVGNTEAFF,TGTGCCAGCAGTAAACGACAGGGAGTAGGAAACACTGAAGCTTTCTTT
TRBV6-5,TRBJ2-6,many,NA,CASSYGIPTGANVLTF,TGTGCCAGCAGTTATGGCATACCGACTGGGGCCAACGTCCTGACTTTC
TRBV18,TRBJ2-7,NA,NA,CASSPRQTDSYEQYF,TGTGCCAGCTCACCCCGACAGACCGACTCCTACGAGCAGTACTTC
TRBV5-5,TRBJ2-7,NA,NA,CASSPRGQQYF,TGTGCCAGCAGCCCCCGGGGTCAGCAGTACTTC
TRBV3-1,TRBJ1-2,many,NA,CASSQLGAKGYTF,TGTGCCAGCAGCCAACTGGGGGCGAAAGGCTACACCTTC
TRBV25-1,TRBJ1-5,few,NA,CASSLISTGQYSNQPQHF,TGTGCCAGCAGTTTAATCTCAACTGGACAGTATAGCAATCAGCCCCAGCATTTT
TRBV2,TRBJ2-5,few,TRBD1,CASSQRQGTQETQYF,TGTGCCAGCAGCCAAAGACAGGGGACGCAAGAGACCCAGTACTTC
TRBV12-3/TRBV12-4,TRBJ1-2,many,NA,CASSFGGAGGYTF,TGTGCCAGCAGTTTTGGAGGGGCTGGTGGCTACACCTTC
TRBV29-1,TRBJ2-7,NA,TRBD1,CSVPGQGAYEQYF,TGCAGCGTGCCGGGACAGGGGGCCTACGAGCAGTACTTC
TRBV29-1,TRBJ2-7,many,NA,CSVSDQSTYEQYF,TGCAGCGTTTCGGACCAGAGCACCTACGAGCAGTACTTC
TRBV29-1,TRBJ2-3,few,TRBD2,CSVEGRGATDTQYF,TGCAGCGTTGAAGGGCGGGGGGCGACAGATACGCAGTATTTT
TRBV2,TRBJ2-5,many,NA,CASRGEETQYF,TGTGCCAGCAGGGGGGAAGAGACCCAGTACTTC
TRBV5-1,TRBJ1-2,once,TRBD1,CASSLAGQGDLFGYTF,TGCGCCAGCAGCTTGGCGGGACAGGGCGATTTATTTGGCTACACCTTC
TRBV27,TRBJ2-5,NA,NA,CASTPLGPQETQYF,TGTGCCAGCACTCCTTTGGGTCCTCAAGAGACCCAGTACTTC
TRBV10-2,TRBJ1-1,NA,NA,CASSGFGNTEAFF,TGCGCCAGCAGTGGGTTCGGAAACACTGAAGCTTTCTTT
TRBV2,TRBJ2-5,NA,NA,CASSQWGAGETQYF,TGTGCCAGCAGCCAATGGGGGGCTGGGGAGACCCAGTACTTC
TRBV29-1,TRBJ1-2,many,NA,CSVVFQGAPGYTF,TGCAGCGTTGTATTTCAAGGGGCGCCCGGCTACACCTTC
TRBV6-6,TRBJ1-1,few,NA,CASNPTVLSNTEAFF,TGTGCCAGCAACCCAACGGTTCTTTCGAACACTGAAGCTTTCTTT